This paragraph reports one T cell receptor (beta chain). Its antigen is as yet unknown. The sample belongs to a study of PD-1 blockade in classical Hodgkin lymphoma. Study results and limitations: CD4+ TCR diversity climbed significantly by C4D1, unlike CD8+ TCR diversity. TCR diversity at baseline was reported to be reduced in newly diagnosed patients relative to healthy donors. Nivolumab starters within 1 year of ASCT were excluded.

The ends lost 5 bases at V and 3 bases at J; junction bases unmatched: 7. The CDR3 is 14 amino acids. Germline V lookup: CDR1 MDHEN, CDR2 SYDVKM. With no exception, relapse followed autologous stem cell transplantation in all patients, and brentuximab vedotin exposure varied. The protocol was immunoSEQ multiplex PCR, while the TCRdb copy is restricted to in-frame clones and leaves out a portion. The sample lists over 60,000 clones, about 70% occurring once. This TCR derives from a human donor with classical Hodgkin lymphoma. The specimen comprised peripheral blood mononuclear cells (PBMCs), sampled before the second cycle of nivolumab. This chain links TRBV28 with TRBJ2-7, with TRBD2 matching over 7 bases. As DNA, the CDR3 is TGTGCCAGCAGTCGGAGCGGGGCCCGCTACGAGCAGTACTTC. It translates to CASSRSGARYEQYF. Using reference TRBV28 and TRBJ2-7 for the parts outside the CDR3, the full variable domain is DVKVTQSSRYLVKRTGEKVFLECVQDMDHENMFWYRQDPGLGLRLIYFSYDVKMKEKGDIPEGYSVSREKKERFSLILESASTNQTSMYLCASSRSGARYEQYFGPGTRLTVT.